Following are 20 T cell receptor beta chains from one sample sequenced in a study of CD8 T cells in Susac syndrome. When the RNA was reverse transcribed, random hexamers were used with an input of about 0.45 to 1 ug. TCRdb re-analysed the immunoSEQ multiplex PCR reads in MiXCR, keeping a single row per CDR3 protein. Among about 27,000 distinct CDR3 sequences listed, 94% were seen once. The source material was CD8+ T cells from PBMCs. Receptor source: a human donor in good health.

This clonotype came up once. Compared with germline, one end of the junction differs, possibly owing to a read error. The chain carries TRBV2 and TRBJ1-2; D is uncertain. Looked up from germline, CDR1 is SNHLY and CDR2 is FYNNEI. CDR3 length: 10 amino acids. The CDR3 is CASRLYVYTF. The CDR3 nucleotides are TGTGCCAGCAGACTCTATGTCTACACCTTC.

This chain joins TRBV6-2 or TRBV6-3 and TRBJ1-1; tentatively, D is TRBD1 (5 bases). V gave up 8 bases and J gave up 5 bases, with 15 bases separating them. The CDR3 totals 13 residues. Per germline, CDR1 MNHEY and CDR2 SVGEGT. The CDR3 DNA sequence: TGTGCCAGCTTGGCAGGGATAATAACTGAAGCTTTCTTT. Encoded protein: CASLAGIITEAFF.

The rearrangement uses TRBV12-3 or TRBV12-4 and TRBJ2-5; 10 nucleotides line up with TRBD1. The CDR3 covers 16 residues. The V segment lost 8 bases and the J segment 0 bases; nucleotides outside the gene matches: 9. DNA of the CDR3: TGTGCCAGCTCGCTTCCCGGGACAGGGGACCAAGAGACCCAGTACTTC. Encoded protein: CASSLPGTGDQETQYF.

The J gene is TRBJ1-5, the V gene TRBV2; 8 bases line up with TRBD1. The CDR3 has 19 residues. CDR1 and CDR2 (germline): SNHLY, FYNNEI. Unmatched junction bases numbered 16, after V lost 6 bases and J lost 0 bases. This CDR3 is CASSLRQGSEIYSNQPQHF. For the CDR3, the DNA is TGTGCCAGCAGCCTTCGACAGGGGTCGGAAATATATAGCAATCAGCCCCAGCATTTT. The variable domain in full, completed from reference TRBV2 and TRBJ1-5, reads EPEVTQTPSHQVTQMGQEVILRCVPISNHLYFYWYRQILGQKVEFLVSFYNNEISEKSEIFDDQFSVERPDGSNFTLKIRSTKLEDSAMYFCASSLRQGSEIYSNQPQHFGDGTRLSIL.

CDR3 DNA: TGTGCCAGCAGTTTAGTGGGCAGCGGTAACACTGAAGCTTTCTTT. This sequence encodes CASSLVGSGNTEAFF. The V gene is TRBV27, the J gene TRBJ1-1; unclear D gene. CDR3 length: 15 residues. Looked up from germline, CDR1 is MNHEY and CDR2 is SMNVEV (reference sequence). The germline V and J ends were trimmed by 2 bases and 2 bases, with 12 bases remaining between them.

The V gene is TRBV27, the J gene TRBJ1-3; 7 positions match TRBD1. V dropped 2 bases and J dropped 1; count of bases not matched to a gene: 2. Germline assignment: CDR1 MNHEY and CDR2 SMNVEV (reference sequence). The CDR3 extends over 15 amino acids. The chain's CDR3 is CASSLNRGSGNTIYF. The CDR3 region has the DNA TGTGCCAGCAGTTTAAACAGGGGATCTGGAAACACCATATATTTT.

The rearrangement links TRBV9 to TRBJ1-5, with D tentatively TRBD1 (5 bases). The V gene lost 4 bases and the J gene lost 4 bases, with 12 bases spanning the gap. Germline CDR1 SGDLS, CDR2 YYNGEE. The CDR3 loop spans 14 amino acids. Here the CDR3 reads CASSFGAGNQPQHF. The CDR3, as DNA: TGTGCCAGCAGCTTCGGGGCTGGAAATCAGCCCCAGCATTTT.

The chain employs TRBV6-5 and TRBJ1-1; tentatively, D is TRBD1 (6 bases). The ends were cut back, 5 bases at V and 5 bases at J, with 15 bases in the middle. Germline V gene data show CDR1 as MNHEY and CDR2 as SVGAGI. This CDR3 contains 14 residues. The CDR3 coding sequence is TGTGCCAGCAGTATCTACAGGGTAATGACTGAAGCTTTCTTT. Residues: CASSIYRVMTEAFF.

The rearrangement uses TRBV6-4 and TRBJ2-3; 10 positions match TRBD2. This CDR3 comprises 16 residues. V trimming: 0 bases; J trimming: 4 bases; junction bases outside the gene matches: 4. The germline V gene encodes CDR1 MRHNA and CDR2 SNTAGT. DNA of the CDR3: TGTGCCAGCAGTGACTCGAGCGGGGGGGCTCCAGATACGCAGTATTTT. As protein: CASSDSSGGAPDTQYF.

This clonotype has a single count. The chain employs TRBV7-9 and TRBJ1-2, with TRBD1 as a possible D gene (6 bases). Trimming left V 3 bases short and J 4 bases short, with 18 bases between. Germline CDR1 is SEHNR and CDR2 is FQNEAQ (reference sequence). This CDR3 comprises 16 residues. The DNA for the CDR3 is TGTGCCAGCAGCTTTTCGACTCAGGGGACCCGCTATGGCTACACCTTC. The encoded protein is CASSFSTQGTRYGYTF.

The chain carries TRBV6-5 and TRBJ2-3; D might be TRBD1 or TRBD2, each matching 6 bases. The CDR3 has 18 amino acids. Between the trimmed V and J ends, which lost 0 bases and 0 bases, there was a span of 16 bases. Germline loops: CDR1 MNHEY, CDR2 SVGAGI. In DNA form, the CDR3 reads TGTGCCAGCAGTTACTCGTTTACGGGGGCGCAAAGCACAGATACGCAGTATTTT. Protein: CASSYSFTGAQSTDTQYF.

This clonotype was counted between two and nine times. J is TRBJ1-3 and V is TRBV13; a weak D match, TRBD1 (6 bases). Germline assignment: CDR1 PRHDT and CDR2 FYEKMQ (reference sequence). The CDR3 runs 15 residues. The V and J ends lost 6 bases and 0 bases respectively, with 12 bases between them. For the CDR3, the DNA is TGTGCCAGCAGAGGACAGACGCACTCTGGAAACACCATATATTTT. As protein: CASRGQTHSGNTIYF.

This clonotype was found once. Here the CDR3 reads CASSLRDRAYEQYF. CDR3 nucleotides: TGTGCCAGCAGTTTACGGGACAGGGCCTACGAGCAGTACTTC. The chain joins TRBV27 to TRBJ2-7; 9 bases fit TRBD1. The CDR3 contains 14 residues. The germline V gene has CDR1 MNHEY and CDR2 SMNVEV (reference sequence). V was clipped by 2 bases and J by 2 bases; unmatched bases: 1.

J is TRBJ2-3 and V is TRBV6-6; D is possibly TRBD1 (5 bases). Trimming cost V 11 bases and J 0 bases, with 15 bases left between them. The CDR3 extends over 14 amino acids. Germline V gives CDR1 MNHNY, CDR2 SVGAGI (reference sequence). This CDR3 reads CAALGAASTDTQYF. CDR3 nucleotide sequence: TGTGCCGCCCTAGGGGCTGCTAGCACAGATACGCAGTATTTT.

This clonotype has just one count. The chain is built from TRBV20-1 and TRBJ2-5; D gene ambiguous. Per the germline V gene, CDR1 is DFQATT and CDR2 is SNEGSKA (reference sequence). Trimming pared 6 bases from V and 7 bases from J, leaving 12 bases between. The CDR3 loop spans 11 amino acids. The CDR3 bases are TGCAGTGCCCTTAGTGTAAGGACCCAGTACTTC. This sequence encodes CSALSVRTQYF.

The CDR3 region is CASLMSATNEKLFF. The CDR3 bases are TGTGCCAGCTTGATGAGCGCAACTAATGAAAAACTGTTTTTT. V is TRBV2 and J is TRBJ1-4, with unresolved D. V lost 8 bases and J lost 0, with 10 bases in between. The germline V gene encodes CDR1 SNHLY and CDR2 FYNNEI. The CDR3 sequence is 14 residues long.

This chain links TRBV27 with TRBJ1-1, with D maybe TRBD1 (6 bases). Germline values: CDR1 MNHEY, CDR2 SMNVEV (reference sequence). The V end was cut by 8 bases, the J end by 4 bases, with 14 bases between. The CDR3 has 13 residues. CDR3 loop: CASVGGMGTEAFF. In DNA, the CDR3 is TGTGCCAGCGTAGGGGGAATGGGCACTGAAGCTTTCTTT.

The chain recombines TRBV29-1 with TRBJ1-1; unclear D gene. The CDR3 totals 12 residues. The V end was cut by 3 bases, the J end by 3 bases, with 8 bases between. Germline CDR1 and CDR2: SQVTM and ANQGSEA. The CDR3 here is CSVEDWDTEAFF. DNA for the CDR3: TGCAGCGTTGAGGATTGGGACACTGAAGCTTTCTTT.

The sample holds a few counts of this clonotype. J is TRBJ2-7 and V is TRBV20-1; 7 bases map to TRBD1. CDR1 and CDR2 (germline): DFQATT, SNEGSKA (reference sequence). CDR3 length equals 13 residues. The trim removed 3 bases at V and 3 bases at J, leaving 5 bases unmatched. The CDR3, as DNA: TGCAGTGCTAGGGGCCAGGGGGACTACGAGCAGTACTTC. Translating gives CSARGQGDYEQYF.

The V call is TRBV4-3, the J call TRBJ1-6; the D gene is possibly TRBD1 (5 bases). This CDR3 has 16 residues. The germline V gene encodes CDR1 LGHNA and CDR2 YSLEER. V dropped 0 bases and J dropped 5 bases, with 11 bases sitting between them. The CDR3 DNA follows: TGCGCCAGCAGCCAAGATCGGGGGAGGAATAATTCACCCCTCCACTTT. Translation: CASSQDRGRNNSPLHF.